Presented here are 14 T cell receptor beta chains from one specimen sequenced in a study of cytomegalovirus exposure and HLA in healthy donors. Primers for the PCR totalled 60 Vbeta and 13 Jbeta. Sequencing was performed with immunoSEQ multiplex PCR; in TCRdb, only in-frame clones are kept and a portion is missing. The sample lists 100,000 to 130,000 clones; about 81% were seen once. Sequencing input: PBMCs. Source of these receptors: a man aged 30 to 39 in good health and CMV-seropositive.

CDR3 nucleotide sequence: TGTGCCAGCAGCTTATGGACAGCGAACACCGGGGAGCTGTTTTTT. Protein sequence: CASSLWTANTGELFF. The chain combines TRBV11-3 with TRBJ2-2; a weak D match, TRBD1 (6 bases). Germline CDR1 reads SGHNT; CDR2 reads YENEEA. This CDR3 comprises 15 residues. Trimming left V 2 bases short and J 0 bases short, with 7 bases between.

This clone showed up just once. V is TRBV4-1 and J is TRBJ2-7; no clear D gene. Germline V lookup: CDR1 MGHRA, CDR2 YSYEKL. With 4 bases removed from V and 2 bases from J, the gap between germline ends came to 9 bases. This CDR3 region has 13 residues. As DNA, the CDR3 is TGCGCCAGCAGCCCACAAGTAACCTACGAGCAGTACTTC. Its protein is CASSPQVTYEQYF.

This clone has just one count. V is TRBV27 and J is TRBJ2-3; TRBD1 is a possible D gene (5 bases). The germline V and J ends were trimmed by 3 bases and 2 bases, with 9 bases remaining between them. CDR3 size: 14 residues. CDR1 MNHEY and CDR2 SMNVEV come from the germline V gene (reference sequence). The chain's CDR3 is CASSFLQATDTQYF. The CDR3 nucleotides read TGTGCCAGCAGTTTCCTACAGGCCACAGATACGCAGTATTTT.

The chain combines TRBV6-5 with TRBJ1-5; no definite D call. The V end lost 8 bases, the J end lost 4 bases, and 12 bases lay between the germline ends. The CDR3 has 13 residues. CDR1 is MNHEY and CDR2 is SVGAGI in the germline V gene. The CDR3 region has the DNA TGTGCCAGCGGCCAGATCGGGAATCAGCCCCAGCATTTT. This gives the protein CASGQIGNQPQHF.

This sequence joins TRBV7-8 and TRBJ1-5; TRBD1 matches at 8 bases. Germline V gene data show CDR1 as SGHVS and CDR2 as FQNEAQ. The CDR3 loop spans 17 amino acids. V shed 5 bases, J shed 2 bases, and the junction held 11 bases outside the gene matches. In DNA form, the CDR3 reads TGTGCCAGCAGCCCTAGACCTGGACAGGGAGGCAATCAGCCCCAGCATTTT. This encodes CASSPRPGQGGNQPQHF.

The gene calls are TRBV7-6 and TRBJ2-2; the D gene is possibly TRBD1 (5 bases). Germline V gene sequence: CDR1 SGHVS, CDR2 FNYEAQ. V lost 2 bases and J lost 0, with 10 bases in between. The CDR3 runs to 16 residues. The CDR3 region is CASSLSAGPNTGELFF. The CDR3 DNA is TGTGCCAGCAGCTTATCGGCAGGGCCGAACACCGGGGAGCTGTTTTTT.

The chain has TRBV6-5 and TRBJ2-7; 7 bases match TRBD2. Trimming took 0 bases from V and 11 from J; bases not matched to a gene: 1. Germline lookup yields CDR1 MNHEY and CDR2 SVGAGI. This CDR3 contains 11 residues. The CDR3 nucleotides are TGTGCCAGCAGTTACTCCGGGGGGAAGTACTTC. Its protein product is CASSYSGGKYF.

This clone came up once. J is TRBJ2-3 and V is TRBV10-3; 9 bases are a match to TRBD1. Trimming took 10 bases from V and 2 from J; bases not matched to a gene: 7. CDR1 ENHRY and CDR2 SYGVKD come from the germline V gene. The CDR3 totals 14 residues. The CDR3 bases are TGTGCCAACCGAGGACAGGGGAACACAGATACGCAGTATTTT. It translates to CANRGQGNTDTQYF.

This chain connects TRBV5-6 to TRBJ1-1; the D gene is possibly TRBD1 (6 bases). The length of the CDR3 is 14 residues. V dropped 1 base and J dropped 11 bases, with 18 bases sitting between them. Germline CDR1 is SGHDT and CDR2 is YYEEEE. The CDR3 is CASSLFSGAEGAFF. CDR3 DNA: TGTGCCAGCAGCTTGTTTTCAGGGGCCGAGGGGGCTTTCTTT.

The rearrangement joins TRBV27 to TRBJ2-5, with 9 positions matching TRBD1. The CDR3 extends over 15 amino acids. Unmatched junction bases numbered 5, after V lost 4 bases and J lost 2 bases. Germline V gene data show CDR1 as MNHEY and CDR2 as SMNVEV (reference sequence). Written as DNA, the CDR3 is TGTGCCAGCAGTTCACGGGACAGGGAGCAAGAGACCCAGTACTTC. It specifies CASSSRDREQETQYF.

A single count supports this clone. This sequence joins TRBV5-1 and TRBJ2-5, with 8 bases lining up with TRBD1. Germline assignment: CDR1 SGHRS and CDR2 YFSETQ. With V trimmed by 4 bases and J by 4 bases, 6 bases remained unmatched. The CDR3 runs 14 residues. In DNA, the CDR3 is TGCGCCAGCAGCGGGACGGACAGGGTAGAGACCCAGTACTTC. Its translation is CASSGTDRVETQYF. The full variable domain, completed using reference TRBV5-1 and TRBJ2-5, is KAGVTQTPRYLIKTRGQQVTLSCSPISGHRSVSWYQQTPGQGLQFLFEYFSETQRNKGNFPGRFSGRQFSNSRSEMNVSTLELGDSALYLCASSGTDRVETQYFGPGTRLLVL.

The rearrangement uses TRBV11-3 and TRBJ2-2; a possible D gene is TRBD1 (6 bases). V was clipped by 5 bases and J by 3 bases, with 16 bases between them. CDR3 size: 16 residues. Germline V gene lookup returns CDR1 SGHNT and CDR2 YENEEA. The CDR3 DNA follows: TGTGCCAGCAGCCCCCAGGGGCCAAGGGACACCGGGGAGCTGTTTTTT. Protein product: CASSPQGPRDTGELFF. Using reference TRBV11-3 and TRBJ2-2 for the parts outside the CDR3, the full variable domain is EAGVVQSPRYKIIEKKQPVAFWCNPISGHNTLYWYLQNLGQGPELLIRYENEEAVDDSQLPKDRFSAERLKGVDSTLKIQPAELGDSAVYLCASSPQGPRDTGELFFGEGSRLTVL.

The gene calls are TRBV2 and TRBJ2-7, with D hard to call. The germline gives CDR1 SNHLY, CDR2 FYNNEI. This CDR3 has 14 residues. V was shortened by 0 bases and J by 4 bases, with 10 bases between the two germline ends. The CDR3 here is CASSEAPTLYEQYF. The CDR3 region has the DNA TGTGCCAGCAGTGAAGCCCCGACTTTGTACGAGCAGTACTTC.

The chain carries TRBV5-1 and TRBJ1-6; 8 bases align to TRBD1. Per germline, CDR1 SGHRS and CDR2 YFSETQ. The CDR3 loop spans 15 amino acids. The V and J ends lost 0 bases and 9 bases, in that order; junction bases with no gene match: 5. CDR3 in amino acids: CASSLGTGSGSPLHF. The CDR3 nucleotides read TGCGCCAGCAGCTTGGGGACAGGGTCAGGTTCACCCCTCCACTTT.